This T cell receptor beta chain was documented in a study of blood T cell repertoires in COVID-19. As for the study in general: Material from acute and convalescent COVID-19 was sourced from the United States, Italy and Spain. Sources were T cells, B-cell-depleted T cells, or PBMCs; the material itself was cDNA or gDNA.

Seattle cases were enrolled at active infection and followed longitudinally. The CDR3 covers 15 residues. V lost 3 bases to trimming and J lost 2 bases; unmatched junction nucleotides: 2. Germline CDR1 is SGDLS and CDR2 is YYNGEE. Profiled with immunoSEQ multiplex PCR; TCRdb holds only in-frame clones, not every one. The sample lists some 330,000 clones, roughly 91% seen once, with over 1.5% in the top ten. This clone was recorded only once. Sequenced: peripheral blood. This receptor was identified in a woman in her twenties or thirties with COVID-19, enrolled during active disease. The rearrangement links TRBV9 to TRBJ2-1; 10 positions match TRBD2. CDR3 DNA sequence: TGTGCCAGCAGCGCACTAGCGGGGCCCTACAATGAGCAGTTCTTC. Its protein product is CASSALAGPYNEQFF. The full variable domain, in which reference TRBV9 and TRBJ2-1 provide the parts outside the CDR3, is DSGVTQTPKHLITATGQRVTLRCSPRSGDLSVYWYQQSLDQGLQFLIQYYNGEERAKGNILERFSAQQFPDLHSELNLSSLELGDSALYFCASSALAGPYNEQFFGPGTRLTVL.